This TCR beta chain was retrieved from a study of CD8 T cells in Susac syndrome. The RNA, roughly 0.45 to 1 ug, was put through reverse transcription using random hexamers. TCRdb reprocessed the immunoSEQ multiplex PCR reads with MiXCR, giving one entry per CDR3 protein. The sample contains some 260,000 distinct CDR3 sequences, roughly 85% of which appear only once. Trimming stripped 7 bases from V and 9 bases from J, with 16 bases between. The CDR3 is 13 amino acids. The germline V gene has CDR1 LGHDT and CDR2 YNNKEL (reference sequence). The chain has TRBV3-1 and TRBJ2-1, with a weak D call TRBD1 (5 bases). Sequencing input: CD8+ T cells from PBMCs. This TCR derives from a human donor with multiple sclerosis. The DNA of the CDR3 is TGTGCCAGCAAGACTCACGACAGCCGTGAGCAGTTCTTC. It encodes CASKTHDSREQFF.